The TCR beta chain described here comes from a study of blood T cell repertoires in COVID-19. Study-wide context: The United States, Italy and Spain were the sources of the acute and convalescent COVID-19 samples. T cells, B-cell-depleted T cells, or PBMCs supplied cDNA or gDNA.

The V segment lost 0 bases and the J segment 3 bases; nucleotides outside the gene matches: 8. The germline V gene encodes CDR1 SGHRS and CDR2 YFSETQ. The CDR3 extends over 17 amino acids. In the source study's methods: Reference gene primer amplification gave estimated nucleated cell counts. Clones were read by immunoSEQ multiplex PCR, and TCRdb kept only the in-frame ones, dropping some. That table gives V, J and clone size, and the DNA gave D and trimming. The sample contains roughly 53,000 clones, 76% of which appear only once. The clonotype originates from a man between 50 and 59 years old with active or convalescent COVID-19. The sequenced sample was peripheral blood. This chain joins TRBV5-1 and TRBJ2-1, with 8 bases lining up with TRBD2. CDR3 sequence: CASSLARGLENYNEQFF. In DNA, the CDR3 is TGCGCCAGCAGCTTGGCTAGGGGACTAGAAAACTACAATGAGCAGTTCTTC.